One and the same sample provided the 24 T cell receptor beta chains below, sequenced in a study of post-analysis software for immune sequencing data. Libraries were made from TCR beta cDNA, and they carried unique molecular identifiers. Each CDR3 protein is one row after TCRdb ran MiXCR on the PCR reads. Of about 680,000 distinct CDR3 sequences listed, 55% to 70% are singletons. These receptors have no known antigen. Study-level results: Several TRBV segments (TRBV5-6, TRBV5-1 and TRBV20-1 among them) occurred more frequently in patients than in controls.

Sequenced input: blood. The receptor set was obtained from a girl aged 2 to 9 with multiple sclerosis.

The V gene is TRBV20-1, the J gene TRBJ2-1, with 11 bases identical to TRBD1. Per germline, CDR1 DFQATT and CDR2 SNEGSKA (reference sequence). The ends lost 5 bases at V and 4 bases at J; junction bases unmatched: 10. The CDR3 is 16 residues long. The CDR3 loop is CSAGGQGEKKYNEQFF. CDR3 sequence (DNA): TGCAGTGCTGGGGGACAGGGGGAAAAGAAGTACAATGAGCAGTTCTTC.

This clonotype was counted between two and nine times. The V gene is TRBV20-1, the J gene TRBJ2-1; 7 nucleotides agree with TRBD2. The germline V gene has CDR1 DFQATT and CDR2 SNEGSKA (reference sequence). V lost 6 bases, J lost 7 bases, and 18 bases stayed unmatched. This CDR3 spans 16 amino acids. The DNA of the CDR3 is TGCAGTGCCGATAGTGGGGGAGGACTAGAGATGAATGAGCAGTTCTTC. This sequence encodes CSADSGGGLEMNEQFF.

The chain recombines TRBV29-1 with TRBJ1-1; possible D gene TRBD1, 5 bases. Germline V CDR1 and CDR2: SQVTM, ANQGSEA. The CDR3 runs 13 residues. V was shortened by 6 bases and J by 3 bases, with 14 bases between the two germline ends. Here the CDR3 reads CSVSAQGDTEAFF. DNA of the CDR3: TGCAGCGTCTCGGCTCAGGGTGACACTGAAGCTTTCTTT. The full variable domain, its missing parts supplied by reference TRBV29-1 and TRBJ1-1, is SAVISQKPSRDICQRGTSLTIQCQVDSQVTMMFWYRQQPGQSLTLIATANQGSEATYESGFVIDKFPISRPNLTFSTLTVSNMSPEDSSIYLCSVSAQGDTEAFFGQGTRLTVV.

The chain recombines TRBV4-1 with TRBJ1-2; the match to TRBD1 covers 9 bases. CDR1 and CDR2 from the germline V gene are MGHRA and YSYEKL. The V segment lost 5 bases and the J segment 4 bases; nucleotides outside the gene matches: 14. The CDR3 runs 17 residues. DNA of the CDR3: TGCGCCAGCAGCGTACAGGGGGCGCTGGGGCAAGTCTATGGCTACACCTTC. It codes for CASSVQGALGQVYGYTF.

The V call is TRBV29-1, the J call TRBJ1-2; no clear D. The CDR3 is made up of 12 amino acids. Between the trimmed V and J ends, which lost 5 bases and 2 bases, there was a span of 9 bases. The germline V gene has CDR1 SQVTM and CDR2 ANQGSEA. The CDR3 sequence is CSVKEQNYGYTF. Written as DNA, the CDR3 is TGCAGCGTTAAGGAACAGAACTATGGCTACACCTTC. The full variable domain, with the rest looked up from reference TRBV29-1 and TRBJ1-2, is SAVISQKPSRDICQRGTSLTIQCQVDSQVTMMFWYRQQPGQSLTLIATANQGSEATYESGFVIDKFPISRPNLTFSTLTVSNMSPEDSSIYLCSVKEQNYGYTFGSGTRLTVV.

The V gene is TRBV5-6, the J gene TRBJ2-7; 9 bases map to TRBD1. TRBJ2-5 explains the end of the DNA better; the J call may be wrong. CDR1 and CDR2 (germline): SGHDT, YYEEEE. CDR3 length: 16 residues. DNA of the CDR3: TGTGCCAGCAGCCCCGTACCGGGACAGGGACAGGAGACCCAGTACTTC. Translated: CASSPVPGQGQETQYF.

This clonotype was observed a single time. The chain links TRBV12-3 or TRBV12-4 to TRBJ1-1, with D possibly TRBD1 on 5 matching bases. CDR3 length equals 15 residues. Trimming shortened V by 7 bases and J by 1 base, and 16 bases separated the two germline ends. The CDR3 DNA follows: TGTGCCAGCACTATCGGGGCCTTCTCGAACACTGAAGCTTTCTTT. Encoded protein: CASTIGAFSNTEAFF.

The V gene is TRBV4-1, the J gene TRBJ1-2; D is unclear. This CDR3 is built from 15 residues. Germline CDR1 and CDR2: MGHRA and YSYEKL. V was clipped by 6 bases and J by 0 bases, with 14 bases between them. CDR3 DNA sequence: TGCGCCAGCAGTCCTGGACGGATCGCTAACTATGGCTACACCTTC. This encodes CASSPGRIANYGYTF.

This chain joins TRBV7-2 and TRBJ2-7; D is unresolved. Germline V CDR1 and CDR2: SGHTA, FQGNSA. Deletions cut 1 base from V and 3 bases from J, with 7 bases between. This CDR3 comprises 13 residues. The CDR3 reads CASSLVPSYEQYF. The CDR3 nucleotides are TGTGCCAGCAGCTTAGTTCCCAGCTACGAGCAGTACTTC.

This CDR3 reads CASRAPRVLDNEQFF. CDR3 DNA sequence: TGTGCCAGCAGGGCACCCAGGGTCCTAGACAATGAGCAGTTCTTC. The chain combines TRBV25-1 with TRBJ2-1, with D perhaps matching TRBD1 (5 bases). This CDR3 is built from 15 residues. Trimming cost V 6 bases and J 5 bases, with 17 bases left between them. Germline-derived CDR1 and CDR2 are MGHDK and SYGVNS.

In nucleotides, the CDR3 is TGCAGTGCTAGCAAACCGACAGGGAAAGCAAACGAGCAGTACTTC. Its translation: CSASKPTGKANEQYF. The chain joins TRBV20-1 to TRBJ2-5; TRBD1 matches 7 bases. The closer fit of TRBJ2-7 to the DNA end suggests the J call may be wrong. The CDR3 has 15 amino acids. Germline CDR1 reads DFQATT; CDR2 reads SNEGSKA (reference sequence).

The chain links TRBV27 to TRBJ1-2; 8 bases map to TRBD1. CDR3 size: 13 residues. Trimming cost V 6 bases and J 8 bases; bases outside gene matches: 8. CDR1 MNHEY and CDR2 SMNVEV come from the germline V gene (reference sequence). This CDR3 is CASSPQGARGYTF. CDR3 coding DNA: TGTGCCAGCAGCCCGCAGGGGGCGCGGGGCTACACCTTC.

The chain joins TRBV4-1 to TRBJ2-7; D is undetermined. The length of the CDR3 is 14 residues. Germline V CDR1 and CDR2: MGHRA, YSYEKL. The V and J ends lost 2 bases and 2 bases respectively, with 10 bases between them. The CDR3 DNA follows: TGCGCCAGCAGCCAACCCGGACGGGCCTACGAGCAGTACTTC. Translated, it gives CASSQPGRAYEQYF.

The J gene is TRBJ2-3, the V gene TRBV15; D gene ambiguous. The CDR3 has 13 residues. Per the germline V gene, CDR1 is LNHNV and CDR2 is YYDKDF (reference sequence). Between the trimmed V and J ends, which lost 0 bases and 6 bases, there was a span of 7 bases. The CDR3 coding sequence is TGTGCCACCAGCAGAGATCCGGCGGATACGCAGTATTTT. Translating gives CATSRDPADTQYF.

The chain uses TRBV20-1 and TRBJ2-6; D may be TRBD2 (6 bases). Germline CDR1 DFQATT, CDR2 SNEGSKA (reference sequence). This CDR3 contains 14 residues. Trimming removed 5 bases from V and 2 bases from J, with 10 bases in between. The CDR3 nucleotides are TGCAGTGCTTCGAGGGAGGCTGGGGCCAACGTCCTGACTTTC. It encodes CSASREAGANVLTF.

This rearrangement joins TRBV4-3 to TRBJ2-2, with 8 bases that match TRBD2. J was trimmed by 3 bases and V by 2 bases; bases with no gene match: 5. The CDR3 contains 16 residues. CDR1 and CDR2 from the germline V gene are LGHNA and YSLEER. Here the CDR3 reads CASSQRAGAYTGELFF. DNA for the CDR3: TGCGCCAGCAGCCAAAGAGCGGGGGCCTACACCGGGGAGCTGTTTTTT.

The rearrangement links TRBV29-1 to TRBJ2-5; D perhaps matches TRBD2 (5 bases). The CDR3 is 14 residues long. Germline V gene data show CDR1 as SQVTM and CDR2 as ANQGSEA. Between the trimmed V and J ends, which lost 5 bases and 2 bases, there was a span of 15 bases. The CDR3 DNA reads as TGCAGCGTTAATTTAGCGCGATTACAAGAGACCCAGTACTTC. It encodes CSVNLARLQETQYF.

The rearrangement uses TRBV29-1 and TRBJ1-1; D remains unclear. Germline V gives CDR1 SQVTM, CDR2 ANQGSEA. V lost 7 bases to trimming and J lost 0 bases, with 6 bases between them. The CDR3 has 11 residues. In DNA form, the CDR3 reads TGCAGCGGCACTTTGAACACTGAAGCTTTCTTT. It yields the protein CSGTLNTEAFF.

The chain combines TRBV20-1 with TRBJ2-5; D is uncertain. Trimming shortened V by 2 bases and J by 2 bases, and 9 bases separated the two germline ends. Germline V gene data show CDR1 as DFQATT and CDR2 as SNEGSKA (reference sequence). There are 13 residues in the CDR3. In DNA, the CDR3 is TGCAGTGCTAGAATCCCGGGTCAAGAGACCCAGTACTTC. As protein: CSARIPGQETQYF.

This chain joins TRBV12-3 or TRBV12-4 and TRBJ2-1, with D perhaps matching TRBD1 or TRBD2 (6 bases each). The CDR3 sequence is 15 residues long. The V end was cut by 3 bases, the J end by 6 bases, with 15 bases between. The CDR3 region is CASSFSGGTANEQFF. As DNA, the CDR3 is TGTGCCAGCAGTTTTTCCGGGGGCACCGCCAATGAGCAGTTCTTC.

The rearrangement links TRBV7-9 to TRBJ2-1; the match to TRBD2 covers 7 bases. J was trimmed by 1 base and V by 0 bases; bases with no gene match: 3. CDR1 and CDR2 from the germline V gene are SEHNR and FQNEAQ (reference sequence). The CDR3 spans 16 residues. CDR3 sequence: CASSLAGEGSYNEQFF. The CDR3 coding sequence is TGTGCCAGCAGCTTAGCGGGGGAGGGGTCCTACAATGAGCAGTTCTTC.

This clonotype was seen repeatedly, ten times or more. This sequence joins TRBV6-5 and TRBJ1-2; tentative D call: TRBD1 (6 bases). Trimming stripped 6 bases from V and 0 bases from J, with 17 bases between. The CDR3 is 16 residues long. Germline CDR1 is MNHEY and CDR2 is SVGAGI. The CDR3 reads CASRGGHTQSNYGYTF. The CDR3 DNA sequence: TGTGCCAGCAGGGGGGGACATACCCAATCTAACTATGGCTACACCTTC.

In its sample, this clonotype was seen once. The chain carries TRBV9 and TRBJ1-6; D might be TRBD1 (5 bases). The CDR3 is made up of 15 amino acids. Trimming took 6 bases from V and 2 from J, leaving 12 bases between them. Per the germline V gene, CDR1 is SGDLS and CDR2 is YYNGEE. This CDR3 is CASKTEETYNSPLHF. The CDR3 bases are TGTGCCAGCAAGACAGAGGAAACCTATAATTCACCCCTCCACTTT. Full variable domain (missing parts from reference TRBV9 and TRBJ1-6): DSGVTQTPKHLITATGQRVTLRCSPRSGDLSVYWYQQSLDQGLQFLIQYYNGEERAKGNILERFSAQQFPDLHSELNLSSLELGDSALYFCASKTEETYNSPLHFGNGTRLTVT.

This CDR3 reads CASSLYGGEAFF. CDR3 DNA: TGTGCCAGCAGCTTATACGGAGGGGAAGCTTTCTTT. J is TRBJ1-1 and V is TRBV7-2; D gene unclear. The germline gives CDR1 SGHTA, CDR2 FQGNSA. The CDR3 consists of 12 residues. Trimming removed 2 bases at V and 8 bases at J, with 9 bases between.